This entry lists 6 T cell receptor beta chains sequenced from one sample in a study of cytomegalovirus exposure and HLA in healthy donors. PCR employed 60 Vbeta and 13 Jbeta primers. Only in-frame clones appear in the TCRdb table, and some are missing; sequencing was by immunoSEQ multiplex PCR. The sample lists about 96,000 clones; roughly 73% were seen once. Source material: PBMCs. The receptor set was obtained from a man in his forties or fifties in good health and CMV-seropositive.

The J gene is TRBJ1-5, the V gene TRBV19; D gene unclear. V lost 2 bases and J lost 4, with 6 bases in between. The length of the CDR3 is 13 residues. In germline, CDR1 is LNHDA, CDR2 SQIVND (reference sequence). This chain's CDR3 is CASSIQVNQPQHF. In DNA, the CDR3 is TGTGCCAGTAGTATACAGGTTAATCAGCCCCAGCATTTT.

V and J are TRBV7-2 and TRBJ2-1; TRBD2 matches 14 bases. The V and J ends lost 5 bases and 6 bases, in that order; junction bases with no gene match: 3. The CDR3 loop spans 15 amino acids. Germline CDR1 SGHTA, CDR2 FQGNSA. DNA for the CDR3: TGTGCCAGCAGCGCCGGGACTAGCGGGGGCAATGAGCAGTTCTTC. Translation gives CASSAGTSGGNEQFF.

J is TRBJ2-1 and V is TRBV7-2; 8 nucleotides align to TRBD2. The V segment lost 8 bases and the J segment 9 bases; nucleotides outside the gene matches: 15. The germline V gene has CDR1 SGHTA and CDR2 FQGNSA. This CDR3 has 15 residues. Here the CDR3 DNA reads TGTGCCAGCTCCCAAGGTCGGGGGGGGGAACGTGAGCAGTTCTTC. It encodes CASSQGRGGEREQFF.

The J gene is TRBJ2-7, the V gene TRBV5-1; TRBD2 matches at 7 bases. CDR1 SGHRS and CDR2 YFSETQ come from the germline V gene. The CDR3 totals 13 residues. V lost 3 bases, J lost 0 bases, and 0 bases stayed unmatched. Here the CDR3 reads CASSWTSSYEQYF. CDR3 nucleotides: TGCGCCAGCAGCTGGACTAGCTCCTACGAGCAGTACTTC.

This clone was observed a handful of times. The J gene is TRBJ2-6, the V gene TRBV7-9; D gene unclear. CDR3 size: 14 residues. Germline loops: CDR1 SEHNR, CDR2 FQNEAQ (reference sequence). V gave up 2 bases and J gave up 2 bases, with 4 bases separating them. The CDR3 sequence is CASSLPTGANVLTF. In DNA form, the CDR3 reads TGTGCCAGCAGCTTACCAACTGGGGCCAACGTCCTGACTTTC.

DNA for the CDR3: TGCGCCAGCAGCCAAGAGTTGTCAACAGCTAACTATGGCTACACCTTC. Translation: CASSQELSTANYGYTF. This rearrangement joins TRBV4-3 to TRBJ1-2; D ambiguous. Trimming shortened V by 0 bases and J by 0 bases, and 11 bases separated the two germline ends. The length of the CDR3 is 16 residues. Germline V CDR1 and CDR2: LGHNA, YSLEER.